The 27 T cell receptor beta chains listed next were all sequenced from one sample in a study of blood T cells in healthy people across ages. The second PCR ran roughly 6 to 11 cycles with a sample-barcoded 5' primer and J-beta primers. Each CDR3 protein gets one entry after TCRdb re-called the 5' RACE reads with MiXCR. The sample has 1.5 million to 2 million distinct CDR3 sequences, approximately 39% seen once. Sequencing was done on a sample of blood. The receptors come from a human donor in good health.

The chain uses TRBV7-6 and TRBJ2-7; possibly TRBD1 for D (5 bases). The CDR3 contains 15 residues. Germline CDR1 is SGHVS and CDR2 is FNYEAQ. V lost 5 bases to trimming and J lost 6 bases, with 20 bases between them. CDR3 in DNA: TGTGCCAGCAGCGCACTCGGGCAGGGTGTCGGCGAGCAGTACTTC. Protein product: CASSALGQGVGEQYF.

The gene calls are TRBV29-1 and TRBJ1-2; no reliable D call. The CDR3 totals 17 residues. The V and J ends lost 5 bases and 8 bases respectively, with 30 bases between them. Looked up from germline, CDR1 is SQVTM and CDR2 is ANQGSEA. The CDR3 is CSVILANSGWKLGGYTF. In DNA form, the CDR3 reads TGCAGCGTTATCCTCGCGAATTCGGGTTGGAAGTTGGGGGGCTACACCTTC.

The chain uses TRBV28 and TRBJ2-3; TRBD1 or TRBD2 may be the D gene (5 bases each). Germline CDR1 is MDHEN and CDR2 is SYDVKM. The CDR3 length is 15 residues. The ends were cut back, 2 bases at V and 2 bases at J, with 11 bases in the middle. CDR3 region: CASSLGGRPTDTQYF. In nucleotides, the CDR3 is TGTGCCAGCAGTTTAGGGGGACGTCCCACAGATACGCAGTATTTT.

V usage is TRBV4-1 and J usage is TRBJ1-5; 7 bases align to TRBD1. The CDR3 runs to 14 residues. Per the germline V gene, CDR1 is MGHRA and CDR2 is YSYEKL. V trimming: 0 bases; J trimming: 11 bases; junction bases outside the gene matches: 7. CDR3 in DNA: TGCGCCAGCAGCCAAGATTTCAGGGGGGAGGCCCAGCATTTT. Translation gives CASSQDFRGEAQHF.

The rearrangement joins TRBV28 to TRBJ2-5; the D gene could be TRBD1 or TRBD2 (6 bases each). There are 14 residues in the CDR3. Trimming cost V 6 bases and J 5 bases, with 16 bases left between them. Germline assignment: CDR1 MDHEN and CDR2 SYDVKM. Written as DNA, the CDR3 is TGTGCCAGCAGGAGAGTCGGGGGCGGTGAGACCCAGTACTTC. This gives the protein CASRRVGGGETQYF.

Note on this clonotype: Since a much larger clone is just one base distant, this may be a read error. This chain links TRBV4-3 with TRBJ1-2, with D maybe TRBD1 (5 bases). This CDR3 region has 16 residues. Germline V gene data show CDR1 as LGHNA and CDR2 as YSLEER. Here the CDR3 reads CASSQARTPLNYGCTF. The CDR3, as DNA: TGCGCCAGCAGCCAAGCTAGGACACCCCTTAACTATGGCTGCACCTTC.

The chain links TRBV20-1 to TRBJ2-7; TRBD2 agrees at 9 bases. The CDR3 runs to 19 residues. CDR1 and CDR2 (germline): DFQATT, SNEGSKA (reference sequence). The junction had 15 bases not matched to a gene; V was cut back by 0 bases and J by 0 bases. The CDR3 DNA reads TGCAGTGCTAGAGATCTTGTACTAGCGGGTCACCGGGGCTCCTACGAGCAGTACTTC. The encoded protein is CSARDLVLAGHRGSYEQYF.

This clonotype was found a few times. The rearrangement links TRBV3-1 to TRBJ1-2, with D uncertain. This CDR3 is built from 15 residues. V was clipped by 1 base and J by 7 bases, with 16 bases between them. Germline-derived CDR1 and CDR2 are LGHDT and YNNKEL (reference sequence). CDR3 loop: CASSQGVGSSPGYTF. The CDR3 DNA is TGTGCCAGCAGCCAAGGGGTGGGGTCTTCCCCTGGCTACACCTTC.

This chain links TRBV12-3 or TRBV12-4 with TRBJ1-2; D gene uncertain. V lost 2 bases, J lost 6 bases, and 13 bases lay in between. The CDR3 is made up of 14 amino acids. CDR3 nucleotides: TGTGCCAGCAGTTTATTAGGTGACCCCCATGGCTACACCTTC. Protein sequence: CASSLLGDPHGYTF.

This chain connects TRBV20-1 to TRBJ2-3; maybe TRBD2 (5 bases). The CDR3 totals 12 residues. The V and J ends lost 4 bases and 5 bases respectively, with 10 bases between them. Germline CDR1 is DFQATT and CDR2 is SNEGSKA (reference sequence). The CDR3 sequence: CSATGGLDTQYF. The CDR3 nucleotides are TGCAGTGCTACCGGCGGGTTAGATACGCAGTATTTT.

This clonotype came up a few times. The chain recombines TRBV6-2 or TRBV6-3 with TRBJ2-7, with 9 bases matching TRBD1. Germline loops: CDR1 MNHEY, CDR2 SVGEGT. Unmatched junction bases numbered 7, after V lost 7 bases and J lost 0 bases. CDR3 size: 15 residues. CDR3 in DNA: TGTGCCAGCAAACCACAGGGGGCGGGCTCCTACGAGCAGTACTTC. It codes for CASKPQGAGSYEQYF.

Concerning this clonotype itself: A much larger clone differs from this one at a single base, so this may be a read error. This chain joins TRBV6-6 and TRBJ2-3; tentative D call: TRBD2 (7 bases). The CDR3 consists of 15 residues. Germline loops: CDR1 MNHNY, CDR2 SVGAGI (reference sequence). The V end lost 2 bases, the J end lost 6 bases, and 15 bases lay between the germline ends. The CDR3 sequence is CASSYPPAGADTQYF. CDR3 DNA: TGTGCCAGCAGTTACCCCCCTGCGGGGGCGGATACGCAGTATTTT.

This clonotype was detected only a few times. V and J are TRBV29-1 and TRBJ1-1, with D hard to call. Between the trimmed V and J ends, which lost 7 bases and 5 bases, there was a span of 17 bases. In germline, CDR1 is SQVTM, CDR2 ANQGSEA. The CDR3 is 13 amino acids. The CDR3 region is CSALNPERTEAFF. As DNA, the CDR3 is TGCAGCGCCCTGAACCCAGAGAGGACTGAAGCTTTCTTT.

The chain has TRBV20-1 and TRBJ2-3; TRBD2 aligns across 9 bases. The CDR3 is 14 amino acids. V was clipped by 4 bases and J by 5 bases; unmatched bases: 7. Germline assignment: CDR1 DFQATT and CDR2 SNEGSKA (reference sequence). The CDR3 loop is CSAIRGGAEDTQYF. The CDR3 DNA reads as TGCAGTGCTATCCGCGGGGGGGCTGAAGATACGCAGTATTTT.

The rearrangement joins TRBV9 to TRBJ2-7, with D maybe TRBD1 (6 bases). V lost 3 bases to trimming and J lost 3 bases, with 13 bases between them. This CDR3 has 14 residues. Per the germline V gene, CDR1 is SGDLS and CDR2 is YYNGEE. The CDR3 region is CASSESGTIYEQYF. CDR3 nucleotide sequence: TGTGCCAGCAGCGAGTCCGGGACAATCTACGAGCAGTACTTC.

In its sample, this clonotype was seen a few times. The chain recombines TRBV6-2 or TRBV6-3 with TRBJ2-1, with 8 bases fitting TRBD1. The CDR3 runs 14 residues. The germline V gene has CDR1 MNHEY and CDR2 SVGEGT. CDR3 DNA: TGTGCTAGCCAAGGGGGACAGGTTCATAATGAGCAGTTCTTC. Protein sequence: CASQGGQVHNEQFF.

This clonotype has only a few counts. The chain recombines TRBV20-1 with TRBJ1-2, with 8 positions matching TRBD1. The CDR3 extends over 15 amino acids. Germline-derived CDR1 and CDR2 are DFQATT and SNEGSKA (reference sequence). V was clipped by 3 bases and J by 4 bases; unmatched bases: 10. The CDR3, as DNA: TGCAGTGCTAGTGACGTGGGGACAGGTGGCTATGGCTACACCTTC. It encodes CSASDVGTGGYGYTF.

This clonotype has a handful of counts. One junction end disagrees with the germline gene, perhaps due to a read error. The V gene is TRBV11-2, the J gene TRBJ2-3; D perhaps matches TRBD1 (6 bases). Germline V gene sequence: CDR1 SGHAT, CDR2 FQNNGV. This CDR3 is built from 13 residues. The DNA of the CDR3 is TGTGCCGGCAGCTTGGACAGCCCATCCGCGCAGTATTTT. Translated: CAGSLDSPSAQYF.

The chain links TRBV4-3 to TRBJ1-2, with D maybe TRBD1 (6 bases). The CDR3 spans 16 residues. Trimming pared 0 bases from V and 3 bases from J, leaving 14 bases between. Germline CDR1 LGHNA, CDR2 YSLEER. The CDR3 here is CASSQEGAGDHYGYTF. The DNA for the CDR3 is TGCGCCAGCAGCCAAGAAGGGGCAGGGGATCACTATGGCTACACCTTC.

DNA for the CDR3: TGTGCCAGCAGCTTAAAGGGGGGCTTCGCCTACGAGCAGTACTTC. Translation gives CASSLKGGFAYEQYF. The chain links TRBV7-2 to TRBJ2-7; possibly TRBD1 or TRBD2 for D (6 bases each). Germline CDR1 reads SGHTA; CDR2 reads FQGNSA. CDR3 length: 15 residues. The V end lost 2 bases, the J end lost 2 bases, and 13 bases lay between the germline ends.

V is TRBV5-1 and J is TRBJ2-1; D tentatively fits TRBD1 or TRBD2 (6 bases each). The CDR3 runs 16 residues. The germline V gene encodes CDR1 SGHRS and CDR2 YFSETQ. V was cut by 0 bases and J by 8 bases, with 18 bases left in between. The CDR3 DNA reads as TGCGCCAGCAGCTTGGAATGGGGGGCCGGCAGGGATGAGCAGTTCTTC. This codes for CASSLEWGAGRDEQFF.

DNA of the CDR3: TGTGCCAGCAGTTTAGCTCCTCGGCGAGTGAATGAAGCTTTCTTT. Translated: CASSLAPRRVNEAFF. The chain uses TRBV28 and TRBJ1-1; no reliable D call. Germline V CDR1 and CDR2: MDHEN, SYDVKM. V was clipped by 2 bases and J by 7 bases, with 17 bases between them. CDR3 length equals 15 residues.

As regards this clonotype: The junction departs from germline at one end; a sequencing error may be responsible. This rearrangement joins TRBV6-6 to TRBJ2-3, with D hard to call. Germline V CDR1 and CDR2: MNHNY, SVGAGI (reference sequence). CDR3 length: 12 residues. The CDR3, as DNA: TGTGCCAGCAGTGCACAAACAGATGCGCAGTATTTT. Its protein is CASSAQTDAQYF.

The table lists this clonotype with a few counts. The CDR3 is CASKLQGGGQPQHF. The CDR3 nucleotides are TGTGCCAGCAAACTACAGGGTGGTGGTCAGCCCCAGCATTTT. V usage is TRBV6-6 and J usage is TRBJ1-5, with a tentative D call TRBD1 (6 bases). The germline V gene has CDR1 MNHNY and CDR2 SVGAGI (reference sequence). The CDR3 has 14 residues. The V gene lost 7 bases and the J gene lost 6 bases, with 16 bases spanning the gap.

The chain is built from TRBV20-1 and TRBJ1-4; TRBD1 is a possible D gene (5 bases). The length of the CDR3 is 13 residues. The V end lost 7 bases, the J end lost 4 bases, and 13 bases lay between the germline ends. The germline V gene encodes CDR1 DFQATT and CDR2 SNEGSKA (reference sequence). This chain's CDR3 is CSVSRDFNEKLFF. As DNA, the CDR3 is TGCAGTGTCTCTAGGGACTTTAATGAAAAACTGTTTTTT.

The V gene is TRBV11-2, the J gene TRBJ2-3; D unclear. The germline gives CDR1 SGHAT, CDR2 FQNNGV. The V end was cut by 2 bases, the J end by 1 base, with 10 bases between. The CDR3 sequence is 15 residues long. In DNA form, the CDR3 reads TGTGCCAGCAGCTTAATAACAACCCGCACAGATACGCAGTATTTT. Its translation: CASSLITTRTDTQYF.

V and J are TRBV4-1 and TRBJ2-1; 9 bases are a match to TRBD1. In germline, CDR1 is MGHRA, CDR2 YSYEKL. The J segment lost 6 bases and the V segment lost 0 bases, leaving 6 bases of the junction unmatched. This CDR3 is built from 16 residues. The CDR3, as DNA: TGCGCCAGCAGCCAAGAGGACAGGGGCGATATCAATGAGCAGTTCTTC. Translation: CASSQEDRGDINEQFF.